This entry features one TCR beta chain sequence. The repertoire was sequenced with immunoSEQ multiplex PCR; TCRdb's copy has only in-frame clones and lacks some. The sample holds approximately 280,000 clones, around 89% seen once. Germline V gene data show CDR1 as SEHNR and CDR2 as FQNEAQ (reference sequence). V lost 5 bases and J 0 bases, leaving 11 bases between the germline ends. This CDR3 comprises 15 residues. This entry belongs to a study of blood T cell repertoires in COVID-19. As for the study in general: Both acute and convalescent COVID-19 samples were obtained from the United States, Italy and Spain.

Material: peripheral blood. The chain employs TRBV7-9 and TRBJ1-3; D gene ambiguous. This sequence originates from a middle-aged man with acute or convalescent COVID-19. CDR3 in amino acids: CASSRVKSSGNTIYF. The CDR3 nucleotides are TGTGCCAGCAGCCGAGTAAAGAGCTCTGGAAACACCATATATTTT.